These 8 T cell receptor beta chains came from one sample sequenced in a study of blood T cell repertoires in COVID-19 (TCRdb year 2020). Library creation used the immunoSEQ multiplex PCR assay. TCRdb mirrors the immuneACCESS table, restricted to in-frame sequences. Some clones are absent from its copies; in checked studies, under half trace to an unresolved V gene, and the reason for the others is unknown. Counted in this sample were fewer than 200,000 clones; more than 75% of them appeared once. The ten biggest clones cover around 12% of the sample. Sequencing used peripheral blood. These receptors came from a woman in her sixties or seventies with COVID-19, enrolled during active disease.

The CDR3 reads CASSLTGGTGELFF. The CDR3 bases are TGTGCCAGCAGCTTAACAGGGGGAACCGGGGAGCTGTTTTTT. V and J are TRBV7-9 and TRBJ2-2; 8 bases are a match to TRBD1. The length of the CDR3 is 14 residues. V gave up 2 bases and J gave up 5 bases; unmatched junction bases: 1. Germline V gene sequence: CDR1 SEHNR, CDR2 FQNEAQ (reference sequence).

The chain links TRBV19 to TRBJ2-1, with TRBD1 matching 10 bases. Germline CDR1 is LNHDA and CDR2 is SQIVND (reference sequence). The V gene end was trimmed by 6 bases and the J gene end by 8 bases; junction bases not matched to a gene: 10. The length of the CDR3 is 15 residues. The CDR3 sequence: CASRDRDRGLDEQFF. The CDR3 nucleotides are TGTGCCAGTAGAGACCGGGACAGGGGTCTGGATGAGCAGTTCTTC.

The V gene is TRBV5-5, the J gene TRBJ2-7; tentative D call: TRBD1 (5 bases). CDR3 length: 15 residues. The germline V and J ends were trimmed by 4 bases and 8 bases, with 22 bases remaining between them. From germline, CDR1 is SGHKS and CDR2 YYEKEE (reference sequence). CDR3 DNA: TGTGCCAGCAGCCCCCAGGACACCCTATCTGGAAAGCAGTACTTC. Translating it yields CASSPQDTLSGKQYF.

This chain's CDR3 is CASRPDPSGRSGEQYF. The CDR3 DNA follows: TGTGCCAGCAGACCGGACCCTAGCGGGAGATCAGGGGAGCAGTACTTC. The V and J genes are TRBV5-4 and TRBJ2-7; 10 nucleotides align to TRBD2. J lost 7 bases, V lost 5 bases, and 15 bases had no gene match. This CDR3 is built from 16 residues. CDR1 and CDR2 (germline): SGHNT, YYREEE (reference sequence).

The rearrangement joins TRBV12-3 or TRBV12-4 to TRBJ1-1; perhaps TRBD1 as D (5 bases). Trimming pared 4 bases from V and 5 bases from J, leaving 11 bases between. The CDR3 has 13 amino acids. The CDR3 DNA is TGTGCCAGCAGTTGGTCGGGGGGTACTGAAGCTTTCTTT. Translating gives CASSWSGGTEAFF.

The chain joins TRBV21-1 to TRBJ1-1. TRBV21-1 is assigned pseudogene status. The CDR3 runs 17 residues. The CDR3 protein is CASSKKTPQEENTEAFF. The CDR3 coding sequence is TGTGCCAGCAGCAAAAAAACCCCTCAGGAGGAAAACACTGAAGCTTTCTTT.

This chain connects TRBV19 to TRBJ2-4, with TRBD2 matching over 7 bases. This CDR3 has 18 residues. Germline V gene lookup returns CDR1 LNHDA and CDR2 SQIVND (reference sequence). J was trimmed by 0 bases and V by 5 bases; bases with no gene match: 13. DNA for the CDR3: TGTGCCAGTAGTGTTTCCGGGACTAAAACTCTAGCCAAAAACATTCAGTACTTC. Translation gives CASSVSGTKTLAKNIQYF.

CDR3 DNA: TGCGCCAGCAAGGGGGTCGGGAACACTGAAGCTTTCTTT. Encoded protein: CASKGVGNTEAFF. This chain connects TRBV10-1 to TRBJ1-1, with D perhaps matching TRBD1 (6 bases). Germline V lookup: CDR1 WNHNN, CDR2 SYGVQD (reference sequence). Deletions cut 7 bases from V and 1 base from J, with 10 bases between. The CDR3 runs 13 residues.